Presented here are 21 T cell receptor beta chains from one specimen sequenced in a study of cytomegalovirus exposure and HLA in healthy donors. Profiled with immunoSEQ multiplex PCR; TCRdb holds only in-frame clones, not every one. The sample holds some 290,000 clones, approximately 88% seen once. What was sequenced was PBMCs. The receptors stem from a man aged 25 to 40 in good health and CMV-seronegative.

The chain has TRBV30 and TRBJ1-1; 7 positions agree with TRBD1. V lost 3 bases, J lost 4 bases, and 14 bases stayed unmatched. CDR1 is GTSNPN, CDR2 SVGIG, per germline (reference sequence). The CDR3 loop spans 16 amino acids. CDR3 DNA sequence: TGTGCCTGGAGAGAACGGGACAGCATTTACCCCACTGAAGCTTTCTTT. Protein product: CAWRERDSIYPTEAFF.

V gene TRBV15 combines with J gene TRBJ2-7, with 10 positions matching TRBD1. CDR3 size: 18 residues. V trimming: 3 bases; J trimming: 7 bases; junction bases outside the gene matches: 18. In germline, CDR1 is LNHNV, CDR2 YYDKDF (reference sequence). The CDR3 sequence is CATSSRRNLGQGVEEQYF. CDR3 sequence (DNA): TGTGCCACCAGCAGCAGACGGAACCTTGGACAGGGGGTTGAAGAGCAGTACTTC.

As DNA, the CDR3 is TGTGCCAGCAGCTTGGAGGGGGCGCGCGGCACCGGGGAGCTGTTTTTT. It translates to CASSLEGARGTGELFF. The rearrangement uses TRBV11-2 and TRBJ2-2, with D possibly being TRBD1 (7 bases). This CDR3 has 16 residues. V was clipped by 3 bases and J by 4 bases, with 15 bases between them. CDR1 and CDR2 (germline): SGHAT, FQNNGV.

The chain carries TRBV6-5 and TRBJ1-4, with a tentative D call TRBD1 (5 bases). Trimming took off 2 bases at V and 10 bases at J, with 14 bases between the two ends. CDR3 length equals 14 residues. Germline V gene sequence: CDR1 MNHEY, CDR2 SVGAGI. CDR3 nucleotides: TGTGCCAGCAGTTACGAGAGGGGCGGGGGAAAACTGTTTTTT. Amino acid sequence: CASSYERGGGKLFF.

The CDR3 loop reads CASSYAVDNEQFF. CDR3 nucleotide sequence: TGTGCCAGCAGTTACGCAGTGGACAATGAGCAGTTCTTC. This chain connects TRBV6-5 to TRBJ2-1; no reliable D call. Looked up from germline, CDR1 is MNHEY and CDR2 is SVGAGI. The CDR3 has 13 amino acids. Between the trimmed V and J ends, which lost 2 bases and 5 bases, there was a span of 7 bases.

This clone has a handful of counts. The rearrangement uses TRBV12-5 and TRBJ2-7; 7 bases are a match to TRBD1. V shed 8 bases and J 6 bases; nucleotides not matched to a gene: 19. The CDR3 spans 16 residues. Germline CDR1 is LGHNT and CDR2 is FRNRAP. For the CDR3, the DNA is TGTGCTAGTCGGGACAGACGACCAACAACAAAAGTCGAGCAGTACTTC. Its translation is CASRDRRPTTKVEQYF.

The rearrangement links TRBV19 to TRBJ2-1; TRBD2 matches at 7 bases. Germline assignment: CDR1 LNHDA and CDR2 SQIVND (reference sequence). The trim removed 3 bases at V and 1 base at J, leaving 6 bases unmatched. CDR3 length: 16 residues. The CDR3 protein is CASSILAVLSYNEQFF. The CDR3 DNA sequence: TGTGCCAGTAGTATTCTAGCGGTTCTATCCTACAATGAGCAGTTCTTC.

The genes are TRBV5-4 and TRBJ2-1, with 9 bases matching TRBD1. V was clipped by 2 bases and J by 5 bases; unmatched bases: 5. The length of the CDR3 is 15 residues. The germline CDR1 and CDR2 sequences are SGHNT and YYREEE (reference sequence). The CDR3 loop reads CASSFGQGWDNEQFF. In DNA, the CDR3 is TGTGCCAGCAGCTTTGGACAGGGGTGGGACAATGAGCAGTTCTTC.

This chain joins TRBV4-1 and TRBJ1-2, with TRBD1 matching 9 bases. Germline CDR1 is MGHRA and CDR2 is YSYEKL. CDR3 length: 16 residues. V was pared by 2 bases and J by 7 bases, with 11 bases of the junction left unmatched. The CDR3 loop is CASSQTTPGQGTGYTF. The CDR3 DNA reads TGCGCCAGCAGCCAAACGACACCGGGACAGGGAACTGGCTACACCTTC.

The V gene is TRBV12-5, the J gene TRBJ2-1, with D perhaps matching TRBD2 (6 bases). CDR3 length: 16 residues. With 0 bases removed from V and 10 bases from J, the gap between germline ends came to 19 bases. The germline CDR1 and CDR2 sequences are LGHNT and FRNRAP. The CDR3 protein is CASGLVITSSYGEQFF. CDR3 sequence (DNA): TGTGCTAGTGGTTTGGTAATAACTAGCTCCTATGGGGAGCAGTTCTTC.

This clone has just one count. The rearrangement links TRBV5-6 to TRBJ2-3; 9 positions agree with TRBD2. Germline CDR1 and CDR2: SGHDT and YYEEEE. Unmatched junction bases numbered 6, after V lost 1 base and J lost 3 bases. The CDR3 has 16 residues. The CDR3 reads CASSLRLAGRTDTQYF. The DNA for the CDR3 is TGTGCCAGCAGCTTGCGGCTAGCGGGGAGGACAGATACGCAGTATTTT.

This sequence joins TRBV7-9 and TRBJ1-5; no firm D call. The V gene's germline CDR1 is SEHNR and CDR2 FQNEAQ (reference sequence). CDR3 length: 18 amino acids. Trimming shortened V by 0 bases and J by 2 bases, and 17 bases separated the two germline ends. The CDR3 DNA sequence: TGTGCCAGCAGCTTAGCTTGGGTGGCAGAAGAGGGCAATCAGCCCCAGCATTTT. Amino acid sequence: CASSLAWVAEEGNQPQHF.

This clone was counted a single time. The chain links TRBV10-2 to TRBJ2-1; TRBD1 agrees at 9 bases. Germline values: CDR1 WSHSY, CDR2 SAAADI. V lost 0 bases and J lost 4; bases outside the gene matches: 4. This CDR3 is built from 16 residues. This CDR3 is CASSESGQGQYNEQFF. The CDR3 DNA reads as TGCGCCAGCAGTGAGTCGGGACAGGGTCAATACAATGAGCAGTTCTTC.

The chain is built from TRBV4-1 and TRBJ1-5; 9 nucleotides align to TRBD1. CDR1 MGHRA and CDR2 YSYEKL come from the germline V gene. The CDR3 is made up of 16 amino acids. The ends lost 3 bases at V and 4 bases at J; junction bases unmatched: 7. The CDR3, as DNA: TGCGCCAGCAGCCAGACGACAGGGGGAAGAAATCAGCCCCAGCATTTT. It is translated as CASSQTTGGRNQPQHF.

This clone appeared once. The DNA of the CDR3 is TGTGCCAGCAGCCCACAGGGTACTAATGAAAAACTGTTTTTT. Translated, it gives CASSPQGTNEKLFF. V gene TRBV7-9 combines with J gene TRBJ1-4, with a tentative D call TRBD1 (6 bases). This CDR3 region has 14 residues. Germline V gives CDR1 SEHNR, CDR2 FQNEAQ (reference sequence). V lost 5 bases to trimming and J lost 2 bases, with 9 bases between them. The full variable domain, with the rest looked up from reference TRBV7-9 and TRBJ1-4, is DTGVSQNPRHKITKRGQNVTFRCDPISEHNRLYWYRQTLGQGPEFLTYFQNEAQLEKSRLLSDRFSAERPKGSFSTLEIQRTEQGDSAMYLCASSPQGTNEKLFFGSGTQLSVL.

The CDR3 region has the DNA TGTGCCAGCAGCGTCGGGACAGGGGGCAACAGGGAAAAACTGTTTTTT. This encodes CASSVGTGGNREKLFF. V is TRBV9 and J is TRBJ1-4; 12 positions match TRBD1. Germline V gene lookup returns CDR1 SGDLS and CDR2 YYNGEE. The length of the CDR3 is 16 residues. Unmatched junction bases numbered 7, after V lost 2 bases and J lost 8 bases.

Of note for this clone: An end of the junction does not agree with germline; a read error may underlie this. The genes are TRBV7-7 and TRBJ1-4; D is ambiguous. Germline V gene data show CDR1 as SSHAT and CDR2 as FNYEAQ (reference sequence). The CDR3 is made up of 15 amino acids. The CDR3: CASSLAGVTNEKLFF. The CDR3 region has the DNA TGTGCCAGCAGCCTAGCGGGAGTCACTAATGAAAAACTGTTTTTT.

The rearrangement joins TRBV18 to TRBJ2-3; tentatively, D is TRBD1 (6 bases). The V end lost 0 bases, the J end lost 2 bases, and 12 bases lay between the germline ends. The CDR3 is 16 residues long. CDR1 KGHSH and CDR2 LQKENI come from the germline V gene. CDR3 nucleotide sequence: TGTGCCAGCTCACCACCGCAGGGGATATACACAGATACGCAGTATTTT. This encodes CASSPPQGIYTDTQYF.

This clone was counted once. The V call is TRBV27, the J call TRBJ1-2; D is possibly TRBD1 (5 bases). Trimming cost V 6 bases and J 7 bases, with 12 bases left between them. Germline assignment: CDR1 MNHEY and CDR2 SMNVEV (reference sequence). This CDR3 is 12 amino acids long. As DNA, the CDR3 is TGTGCCAGCAGCCAGACAGCCGGTGGCTACACCTTC. It is translated as CASSQTAGGYTF.

With regard to this clone: The identical CDR3 is also encoded by other nucleotide sequences in the sample. V gene TRBV7-8 combines with J gene TRBJ2-7, with D tentatively TRBD1 (5 bases). Trimming removed 2 bases from V and 1 base from J, with 9 bases in between. This CDR3 is built from 14 residues. CDR1 is SGHVS, CDR2 FQNEAQ, per germline. The CDR3 bases are TGTGCCAGCAGCTTACAGGGTTCGTCCTACGAGCAGTACTTC. The encoded protein is CASSLQGSSYEQYF. The variable domain in full, with the rest retrieved from reference TRBV7-8 and TRBJ2-7, is GAGVSQSPRYKVAKRGQDVALRCDPISGHVSLFWYQQALGQGPEFLTYFQNEAQLDKSGLPSDRFFAERPEGSVSTLKIQRTQQEDSAVYLCASSLQGSSYEQYFGPGTRLTVT.

The rearrangement joins TRBV13 to TRBJ2-5, with D uncertain. The CDR3 is 14 residues long. The germline CDR1 and CDR2 sequences are PRHDT and FYEKMQ (reference sequence). The V gene lost 3 bases and the J gene lost 3 bases, with 11 bases spanning the gap. The CDR3 sequence: CASSFRSQEETQYF. The DNA for the CDR3 is TGTGCCAGCAGCTTTAGGTCGCAGGAAGAGACCCAGTACTTC.